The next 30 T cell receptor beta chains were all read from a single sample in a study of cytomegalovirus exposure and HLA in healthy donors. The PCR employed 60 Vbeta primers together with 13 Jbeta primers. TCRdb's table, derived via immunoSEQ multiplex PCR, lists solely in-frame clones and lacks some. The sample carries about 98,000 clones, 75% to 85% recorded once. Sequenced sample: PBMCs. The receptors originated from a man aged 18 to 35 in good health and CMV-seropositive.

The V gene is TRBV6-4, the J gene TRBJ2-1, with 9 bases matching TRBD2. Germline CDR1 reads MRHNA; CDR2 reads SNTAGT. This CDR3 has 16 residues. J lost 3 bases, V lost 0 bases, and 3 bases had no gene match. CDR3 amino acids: CASSDSERGDYNEQFF. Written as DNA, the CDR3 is TGTGCCAGCAGTGACTCAGAGCGGGGGGACTACAATGAGCAGTTCTTC.

Here the CDR3 reads CASTRLNSPLHF. The CDR3 DNA reads as TGTGCCAGCACGCGCCTCAATTCACCCCTCCACTTT. The rearrangement links TRBV6-5 to TRBJ1-6; D gene ambiguous. The V end lost 7 bases, the J end lost 7 bases, and 8 bases lay between the germline ends. This CDR3 spans 12 amino acids. Germline lookup yields CDR1 MNHEY and CDR2 SVGAGI.

In nucleotides, the CDR3 is TGTGCCAGCAGCTTAGTAGCCGGGATTAATTCACCCCTCCACTTT. Protein product: CASSLVAGINSPLHF. The V gene is TRBV11-1, the J gene TRBJ1-6; no clear D gene. Germline V CDR1 and CDR2: SGHAT, FQDESV (reference sequence). The CDR3 runs 15 residues. V was shortened by 1 base and J by 6 bases, with 10 bases between the two germline ends.

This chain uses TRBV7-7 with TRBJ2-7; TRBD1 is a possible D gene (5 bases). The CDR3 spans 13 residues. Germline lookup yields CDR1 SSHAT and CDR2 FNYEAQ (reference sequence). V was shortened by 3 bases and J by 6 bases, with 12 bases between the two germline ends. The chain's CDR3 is CASSFDRAREQYF. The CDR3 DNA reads TGTGCCAGCAGCTTCGACAGAGCCCGCGAGCAGTACTTC.

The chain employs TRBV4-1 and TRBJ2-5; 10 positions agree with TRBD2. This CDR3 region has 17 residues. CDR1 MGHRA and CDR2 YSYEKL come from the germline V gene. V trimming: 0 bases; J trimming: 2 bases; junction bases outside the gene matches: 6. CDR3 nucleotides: TGCGCCAGCAGCCAAGACCGTAGCGGGGGGCCGCAAGAGACCCAGTACTTC. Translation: CASSQDRSGGPQETQYF.

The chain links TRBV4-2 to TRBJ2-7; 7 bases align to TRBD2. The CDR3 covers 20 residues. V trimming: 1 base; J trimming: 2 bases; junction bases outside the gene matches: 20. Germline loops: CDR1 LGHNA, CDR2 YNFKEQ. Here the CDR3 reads CASSQAGGWDFSSSPYEQYF. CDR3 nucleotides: TGTGCCAGCAGCCAAGCGGGGGGTTGGGACTTTTCTTCTTCGCCCTACGAGCAGTACTTC.

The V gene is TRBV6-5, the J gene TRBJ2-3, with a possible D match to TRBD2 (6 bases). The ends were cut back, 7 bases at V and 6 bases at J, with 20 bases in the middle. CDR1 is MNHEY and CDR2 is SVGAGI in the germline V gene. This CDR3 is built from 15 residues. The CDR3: CASTTWEAGKDTQYF. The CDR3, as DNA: TGTGCCAGCACTACTTGGGAGGCAGGGAAGGATACGCAGTATTTT.

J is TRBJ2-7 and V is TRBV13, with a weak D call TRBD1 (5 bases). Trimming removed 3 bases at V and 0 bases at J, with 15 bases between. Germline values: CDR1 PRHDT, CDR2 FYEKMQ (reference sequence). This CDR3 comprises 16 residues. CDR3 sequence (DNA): TGTGCCAGCAGCTTCGGTTCAGGGTCACTCTCCTACGAGCAGTACTTC. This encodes CASSFGSGSLSYEQYF.

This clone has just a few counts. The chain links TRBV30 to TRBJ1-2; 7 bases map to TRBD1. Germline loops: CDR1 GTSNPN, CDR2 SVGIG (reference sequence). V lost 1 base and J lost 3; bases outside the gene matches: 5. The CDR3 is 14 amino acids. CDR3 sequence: CAWSADRPHYGYTF. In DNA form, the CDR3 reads TGTGCCTGGAGTGCGGACAGGCCCCACTATGGCTACACCTTC.

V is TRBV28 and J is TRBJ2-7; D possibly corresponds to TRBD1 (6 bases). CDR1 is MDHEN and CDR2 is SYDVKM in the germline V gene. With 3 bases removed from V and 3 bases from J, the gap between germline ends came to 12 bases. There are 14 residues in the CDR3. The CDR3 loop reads CASSFNRAFYEQYF. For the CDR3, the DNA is TGTGCCAGCAGTTTTAACAGGGCTTTCTACGAGCAGTACTTC. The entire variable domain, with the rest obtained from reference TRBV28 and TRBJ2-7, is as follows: DVKVTQSSRYLVKRTGEKVFLECVQDMDHENMFWYRQDPGLGLRLIYFSYDVKMKEKGDIPEGYSVSREKKERFSLILESASTNQTSMYLCASSFNRAFYEQYFGPGTRLTVT.

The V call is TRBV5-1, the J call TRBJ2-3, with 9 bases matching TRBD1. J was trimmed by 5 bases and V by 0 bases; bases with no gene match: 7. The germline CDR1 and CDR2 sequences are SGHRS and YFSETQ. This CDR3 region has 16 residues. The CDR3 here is CASSLATGGQGDTQYF. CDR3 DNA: TGCGCCAGCAGCTTGGCAACAGGGGGCCAGGGAGATACGCAGTATTTT. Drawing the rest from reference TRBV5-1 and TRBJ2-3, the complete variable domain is KAGVTQTPRYLIKTRGQQVTLSCSPISGHRSVSWYQQTPGQGLQFLFEYFSETQRNKGNFPGRFSGRQFSNSRSEMNVSTLELGDSALYLCASSLATGGQGDTQYFGPGTRLTVL.

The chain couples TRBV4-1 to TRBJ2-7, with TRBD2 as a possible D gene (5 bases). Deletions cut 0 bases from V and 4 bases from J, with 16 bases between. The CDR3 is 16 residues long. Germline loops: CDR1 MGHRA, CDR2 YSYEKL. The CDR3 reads CASSQESGSDGYEQYF. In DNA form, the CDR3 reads TGCGCCAGCAGCCAAGAAAGTGGGAGTGATGGGTACGAGCAGTACTTC.

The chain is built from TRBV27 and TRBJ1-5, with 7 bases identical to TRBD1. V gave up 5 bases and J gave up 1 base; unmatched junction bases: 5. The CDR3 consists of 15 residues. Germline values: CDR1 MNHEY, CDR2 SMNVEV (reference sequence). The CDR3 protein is CASSPGQDSNQPQHF. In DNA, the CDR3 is TGTGCCAGCAGTCCAGGACAGGACAGCAATCAGCCCCAGCATTTT.

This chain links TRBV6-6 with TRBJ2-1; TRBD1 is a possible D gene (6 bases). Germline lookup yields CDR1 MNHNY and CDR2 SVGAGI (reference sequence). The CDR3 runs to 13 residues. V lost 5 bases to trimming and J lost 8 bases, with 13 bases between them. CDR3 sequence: CASSLTGSDEQFF. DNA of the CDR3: TGTGCCAGCAGTCTAACAGGGAGCGATGAGCAGTTCTTC.

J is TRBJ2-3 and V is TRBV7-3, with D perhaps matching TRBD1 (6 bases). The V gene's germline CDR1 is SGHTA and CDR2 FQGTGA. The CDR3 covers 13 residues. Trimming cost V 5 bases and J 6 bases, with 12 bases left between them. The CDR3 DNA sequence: TGTGCCAGCAGCCCGGGACATACCGATACGCAGTATTTT. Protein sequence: CASSPGHTDTQYF.

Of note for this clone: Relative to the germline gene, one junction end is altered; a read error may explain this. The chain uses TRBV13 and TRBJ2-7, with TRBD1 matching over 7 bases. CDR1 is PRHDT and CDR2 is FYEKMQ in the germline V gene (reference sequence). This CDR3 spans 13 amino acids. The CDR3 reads CASSLGTETEQYF. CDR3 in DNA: TGTGCCAGCAGCCTAGGGACAGAGACCGAGCAGTACTTC.

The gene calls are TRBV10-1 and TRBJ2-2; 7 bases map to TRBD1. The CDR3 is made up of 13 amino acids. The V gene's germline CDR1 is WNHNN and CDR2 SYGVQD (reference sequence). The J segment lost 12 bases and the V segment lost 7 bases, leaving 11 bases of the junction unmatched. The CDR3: CASMETGMMKLFF. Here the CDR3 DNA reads TGCGCCAGCATGGAGACAGGGATGATGAAGCTGTTTTTT.

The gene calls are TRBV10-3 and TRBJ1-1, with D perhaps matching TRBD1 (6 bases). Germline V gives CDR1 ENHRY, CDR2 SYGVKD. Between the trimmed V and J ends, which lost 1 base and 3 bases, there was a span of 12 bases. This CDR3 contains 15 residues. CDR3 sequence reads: CAISEWDKGDTEAFF. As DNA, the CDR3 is TGTGCCATCAGTGAGTGGGACAAGGGGGACACTGAAGCTTTCTTT.

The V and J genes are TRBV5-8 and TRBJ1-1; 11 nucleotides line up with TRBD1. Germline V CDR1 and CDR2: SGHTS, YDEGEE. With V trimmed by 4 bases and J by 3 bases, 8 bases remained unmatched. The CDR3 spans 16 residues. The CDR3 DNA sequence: TGTGCCAGCAGCCAGGGACAGGGGGTTTCTTACACTGAAGCTTTCTTT. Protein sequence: CASSQGQGVSYTEAFF.

CDR3 sequence (DNA): TGTGCCAGCAGCTTGTCGGGTACTCAAGAGACCCAGTACTTC. Translated, it gives CASSLSGTQETQYF. This chain uses TRBV28 with TRBJ2-5, with no clear D. Germline CDR1 is MDHEN and CDR2 is SYDVKM. CDR3 length equals 14 residues. The ends were cut back, 6 bases at V and 2 bases at J, with 13 bases in the middle.

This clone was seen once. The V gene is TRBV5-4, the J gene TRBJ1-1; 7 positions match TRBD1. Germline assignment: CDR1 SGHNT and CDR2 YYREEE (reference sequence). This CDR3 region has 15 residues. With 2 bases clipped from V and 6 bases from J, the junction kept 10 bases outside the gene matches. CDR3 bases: TGTGCCAGCAGCTTAGGGGGCCTAAAAGATCCTGAAGCTTTCTTT. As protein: CASSLGGLKDPEAFF. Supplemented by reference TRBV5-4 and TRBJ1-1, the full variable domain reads ETGVTQSPTHLIKTRGQQVTLRCSSQSGHNTVSWYQQALGQGPQFIFQYYREEENGRGNFPPRFSGLQFPNYSSELNVNALELDDSALYLCASSLGGLKDPEAFFGQGTRLTVV.

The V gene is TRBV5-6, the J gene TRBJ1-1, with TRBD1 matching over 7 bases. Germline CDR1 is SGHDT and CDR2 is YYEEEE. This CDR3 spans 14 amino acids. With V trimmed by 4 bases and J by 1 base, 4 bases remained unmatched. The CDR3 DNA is TGTGCCAGCAGCCCAGACAGGGAGAACACTGAAGCTTTCTTT. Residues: CASSPDRENTEAFF.

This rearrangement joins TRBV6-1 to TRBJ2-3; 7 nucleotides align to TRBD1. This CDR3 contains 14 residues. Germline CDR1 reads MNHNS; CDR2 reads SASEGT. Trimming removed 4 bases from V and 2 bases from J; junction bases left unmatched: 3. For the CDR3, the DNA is TGTGCCAGCAGTGGCCAGGGGGACACAGATACGCAGTATTTT. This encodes CASSGQGDTDTQYF.

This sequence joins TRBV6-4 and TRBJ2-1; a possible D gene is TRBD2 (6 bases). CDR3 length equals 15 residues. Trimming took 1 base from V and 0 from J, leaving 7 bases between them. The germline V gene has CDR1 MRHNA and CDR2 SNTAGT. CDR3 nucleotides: TGTGCCAGCAGTGACTTGGGGGGCTCCTACAATGAGCAGTTCTTC. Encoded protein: CASSDLGGSYNEQFF.

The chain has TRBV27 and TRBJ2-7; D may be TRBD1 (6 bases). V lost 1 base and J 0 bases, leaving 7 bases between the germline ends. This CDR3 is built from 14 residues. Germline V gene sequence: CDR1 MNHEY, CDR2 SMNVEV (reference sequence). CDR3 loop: CASSLLGGSYEQYF. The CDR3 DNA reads TGTGCCAGCAGTTTATTAGGGGGCTCCTACGAGCAGTACTTC.

Here the CDR3 reads CASSKGWDRPAFYF. CDR3 DNA: TGTGCCAGCAGCAAAGGGTGGGACAGACCCGCATTTTACTTC. The chain is built from TRBV7-9 and TRBJ2-7; 7 bases map to TRBD1. V lost 5 bases and J lost 13; bases outside the gene matches: 17. CDR1 and CDR2 (germline): SEHNR, FQNEAQ (reference sequence). The CDR3 covers 14 residues. Using reference TRBV7-9 and TRBJ2-7 for the parts outside the CDR3, the full variable domain is DTGVSQNPRHKITKRGQNVTFRCDPISEHNRLYWYRQTLGQGPEFLTYFQNEAQLEKSRLLSDRFSAERPKGSFSTLEIQRTEQGDSAMYLCASSKGWDRPAFYFGPGTRLTVT.

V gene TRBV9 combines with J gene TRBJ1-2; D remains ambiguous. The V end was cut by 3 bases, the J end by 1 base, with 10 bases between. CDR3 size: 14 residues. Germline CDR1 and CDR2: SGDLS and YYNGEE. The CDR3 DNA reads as TGTGCCAGCAGCGGCCAGGCCGGTAACTATGGCTACACCTTC. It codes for CASSGQAGNYGYTF. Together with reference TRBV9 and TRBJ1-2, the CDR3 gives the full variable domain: DSGVTQTPKHLITATGQRVTLRCSPRSGDLSVYWYQQSLDQGLQFLIQYYNGEERAKGNILERFSAQQFPDLHSELNLSSLELGDSALYFCASSGQAGNYGYTFGSGTRLTVV.

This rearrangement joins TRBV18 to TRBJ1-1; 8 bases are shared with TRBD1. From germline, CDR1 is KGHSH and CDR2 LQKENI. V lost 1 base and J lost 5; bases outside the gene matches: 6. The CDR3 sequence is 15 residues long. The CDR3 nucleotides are TGTGCCAGCTCACCACGGAGTGACAGGGGTACTGAAGCTTTCTTT. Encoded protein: CASSPRSDRGTEAFF. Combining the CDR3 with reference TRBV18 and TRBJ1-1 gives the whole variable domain NAGVMQNPRHLVRRRGQEARLRCSPMKGHSHVYWYRQLPEEGLKFMVYLQKENIIDESGMPKERFSAEFPKEGPSILRIQQVVRGDSAAYFCASSPRSDRGTEAFFGQGTRLTVV.

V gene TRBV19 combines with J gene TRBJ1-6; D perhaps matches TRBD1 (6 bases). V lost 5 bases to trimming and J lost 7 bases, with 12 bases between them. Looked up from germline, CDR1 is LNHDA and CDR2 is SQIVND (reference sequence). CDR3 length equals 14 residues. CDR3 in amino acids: CASSSPGENSPLHF. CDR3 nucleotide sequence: TGTGCCAGTAGTTCGCCAGGGGAGAATTCACCCCTCCACTTT.

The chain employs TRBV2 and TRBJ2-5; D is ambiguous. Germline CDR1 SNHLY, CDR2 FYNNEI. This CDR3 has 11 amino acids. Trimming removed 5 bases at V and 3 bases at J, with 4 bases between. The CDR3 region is CASSSEETQYF. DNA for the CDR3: TGTGCCAGCAGTTCTGAAGAGACCCAGTACTTC.